The 2 T cell receptor beta chains given below trace back to one sample, sequenced in a study of blood T cells in healthy people across ages. The use of a sample-barcoded 5' primer and a J-beta primer mix characterized a second PCR of about 6 to 11 cycles. Each CDR3 protein gets one entry after TCRdb re-called the 5' RACE reads with MiXCR. The data contain 700,000 to 950,000 distinct CDR3 sequences, nearly 60% of them singletons. Sequencing used blood. The origin of the receptors is a man aged 25 to 40 in good health.

CDR3 DNA sequence: TGCGCCAGCAGCCAAGATCCCCCAGGGGCGCATGGCTACACCTTC. Amino acids: CASSQDPPGAHGYTF. The rearrangement joins TRBV4-1 to TRBJ1-2, with D maybe TRBD1 (6 bases). The CDR3 consists of 15 residues. Germline CDR1 MGHRA, CDR2 YSYEKL. Trimming took off 0 bases at V and 6 bases at J, with 14 bases between the two ends.

The rearrangement joins TRBV9 to TRBJ2-1; 10 bases line up with TRBD2. This CDR3 is 17 amino acids long. V lost 0 bases, J lost 9 bases, and 12 bases stayed unmatched. Germline CDR1 and CDR2: SGDLS and YYNGEE. In nucleotides, the CDR3 is TGTGCCAGCAGCGTAGGGGCTCTTAGCGGGAGGTTGCGTGAGCAGTTCTTC. It encodes CASSVGALSGRLREQFF.